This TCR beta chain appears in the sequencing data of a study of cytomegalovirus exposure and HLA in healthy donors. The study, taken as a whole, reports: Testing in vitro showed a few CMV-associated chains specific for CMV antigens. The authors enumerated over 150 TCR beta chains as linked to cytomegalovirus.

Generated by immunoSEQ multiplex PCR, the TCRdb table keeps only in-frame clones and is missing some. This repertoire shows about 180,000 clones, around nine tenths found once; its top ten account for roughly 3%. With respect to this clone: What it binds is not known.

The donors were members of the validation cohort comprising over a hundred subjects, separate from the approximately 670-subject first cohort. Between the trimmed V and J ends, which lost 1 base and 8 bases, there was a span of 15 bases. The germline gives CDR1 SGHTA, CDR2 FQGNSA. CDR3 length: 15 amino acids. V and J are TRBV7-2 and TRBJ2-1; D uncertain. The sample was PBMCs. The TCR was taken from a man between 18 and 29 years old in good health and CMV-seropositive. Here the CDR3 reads CASSLELFGLDEQFF. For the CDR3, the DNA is TGTGCCAGCAGCTTAGAACTGTTTGGTCTCGATGAGCAGTTCTTC.